The 20 T cell receptor beta chains listed next were all sequenced from one sample in a study of CD8+CD57+ T cells in acquired aplastic anemia (dated by TCRdb to 2016 to 2019). Sequencer: Illumina HiSeq 2000. TCR beta VDJ combination and CDR3 sequence profiling used genomic DNA as the template. TCRdb reanalyzed the raw reads on its own, using fastp at Q25 for trimming and MiXCR for clone calling, and kept in-frame beta chains. Under each unique CDR3 protein, matching rows form one entry showing the most common genes and DNA. The sample profile shows some 190,000 distinct CDR3 sequences; less than 55% of them were found once. About 2.9% of the sample lies in the top ten. The sequenced sample was sorted CD4+, CD8+, or CD8+CD57+ T cells (not recorded which) from PBMCs. All receptors come from a human donor in good health.

J is TRBJ2-1 and V is TRBV24-1; D remains ambiguous. Germline assignment: CDR1 KGHDR and CDR2 SFDVKD. This CDR3 contains 15 residues. The V and J ends lost 3 bases and 3 bases respectively, with 11 bases between them. The CDR3 DNA is TGTGCCACCAGTGATCCCCGGAAGGGCTACAATGAGCAGTTCTTC. This encodes CATSDPRKGYNEQFF.

A word on this clonotype: A read error may produce the germline difference seen at one junction end. V and J are TRBV10-3 and TRBJ1-5, with a possible D match to TRBD1 (5 bases). Per germline, CDR1 ENHRY and CDR2 SYGVKD. The CDR3 has 16 amino acids. In nucleotides, the CDR3 is TGTGCCAGCAGTGAATCTGTTGGCGGGACTGGGGAGACCCAGCATTTT. Translation: CASSESVGGTGETQHF.

The J gene is TRBJ2-3, the V gene TRBV10-1; 7 nucleotides match TRBD1. The length of the CDR3 is 14 residues. J lost 2 bases, V lost 10 bases, and 9 bases had no gene match. Germline V CDR1 and CDR2: WNHNN, SYGVQD (reference sequence). The CDR3 region is CATRKRGLTDTQYF. The CDR3 DNA reads as TGCGCCACCCGAAAGAGGGGGCTCACAGATACGCAGTATTTT.

This chain links TRBV5-1 with TRBJ2-1, with D unclear. The V gene lost 0 bases and the J gene lost 6 bases, with 13 bases spanning the gap. Germline assignment: CDR1 SGHRS and CDR2 YFSETQ. CDR3 length: 15 residues. CDR3 nucleotide sequence: TGCGCCAGCAGCTTGGAGGCTAGTGATTTCAATGAGCAGTTCTTC. It translates to CASSLEASDFNEQFF.

In this sample, this clonotype turned up many times. The chain recombines TRBV7-8 with TRBJ2-7; maybe TRBD2 (5 bases). CDR3 length: 14 residues. V was trimmed by 5 bases and J by 7 bases, leaving 18 bases between them. In germline, CDR1 is SGHVS, CDR2 FQNEAQ. CDR3 bases: TGTGCCAGCAGCCCTAGTGGGGTATCGGGGGAGCAGTACTTC. Translating gives CASSPSGVSGEQYF.

V and J are TRBV10-3 and TRBJ2-2; D possibly matches TRBD1 or TRBD2 (6 bases each). CDR3 length: 13 residues. Germline CDR1 ENHRY, CDR2 SYGVKD. Between the trimmed V and J ends, which lost 6 bases and 6 bases, there was a span of 11 bases. The CDR3 region is CAIRRGVAGELFF. The DNA for the CDR3 is TGTGCCATCAGGAGGGGGGTGGCCGGGGAGCTGTTTTTT.

The chain employs TRBV11-1 and TRBJ1-1, with D possibly matching TRBD1 (5 bases). V lost 1 base and J lost 1, with 16 bases in between. The germline V gene encodes CDR1 SGHAT and CDR2 FQDESV (reference sequence). The CDR3 consists of 17 residues. CDR3 in amino acids: CASSLGGRARGNTEAFF. The CDR3, as DNA: TGTGCCAGCAGCTTAGGGGGGAGGGCGCGGGGGAACACTGAAGCTTTCTTT.

This chain joins TRBV7-3 and TRBJ1-4; D may be TRBD1 (5 bases). The CDR3 contains 14 residues. CDR1 and CDR2 (germline): SGHTA, FQGTGA. Trimming removed 2 bases at V and 7 bases at J, with 11 bases between. The CDR3 loop is CASSLERGTEKLFF. In DNA form, the CDR3 reads TGTGCCAGCAGCTTAGAGAGGGGCACTGAAAAACTGTTTTTT.

The rearrangement joins TRBV2 to TRBJ1-4; tentatively, D is TRBD1 (5 bases). Trimming cost V 4 bases and J 3 bases, with 15 bases left between them. This CDR3 spans 16 amino acids. Germline-derived CDR1 and CDR2 are SNHLY and FYNNEI. The CDR3 DNA follows: TGTGCCAGCAGTGTCAGGCGGCAGGGCTCTAATGAAAAACTGTTTTTT. It translates to CASSVRRQGSNEKLFF.

This clonotype has only a few counts. This rearrangement joins TRBV5-4 to TRBJ1-2; D uncertain. Germline CDR1 SGHNT, CDR2 YYREEE (reference sequence). V was trimmed by 1 base and J by 5 bases, leaving 9 bases between them. This CDR3 comprises 13 residues. The CDR3 reads CASSLNPTYGYTF. The CDR3 DNA reads TGTGCCAGCAGCTTGAATCCGACTTATGGCTACACCTTC.

In this sample, this clonotype turned up once. The chain is built from TRBV24-1 and TRBJ2-5, with TRBD1 matching 9 bases. CDR1 is KGHDR, CDR2 SFDVKD, per germline. The CDR3 spans 15 residues. V lost 3 bases to trimming and J lost 4 bases; unmatched junction nucleotides: 5. The CDR3 protein is CATSDATGGGETQYF. The CDR3 DNA sequence: TGTGCCACCAGTGATGCCACAGGGGGCGGAGAGACCCAGTACTTC.

This sequence joins TRBV10-2 and TRBJ1-3; D not certain. Trimming left V 2 bases short and J 4 bases short, with 9 bases between. CDR3 length: 14 residues. Germline V gene data show CDR1 as WSHSY and CDR2 as SAAADI. This CDR3 reads CASSESSGGNTIYF. Here the CDR3 DNA reads TGCGCCAGCAGTGAGAGTAGTGGAGGAAACACCATATATTTT.

The V gene is TRBV6-5, the J gene TRBJ2-7; 9 bases map to TRBD1. CDR3 length: 16 residues. From germline, CDR1 is MNHEY and CDR2 SVGAGI. The V segment lost 2 bases and the J segment 3 bases; nucleotides outside the gene matches: 8. The CDR3 is CASSYAGGTGNYEQYF. CDR3 nucleotides: TGTGCCAGCAGTTACGCGGGTGGGACAGGGAACTACGAGCAGTACTTC.

V is TRBV20-1 and J is TRBJ2-7, with D possibly being TRBD1 or TRBD2 (5 bases each). Germline loops: CDR1 DFQATT, CDR2 SNEGSKA (reference sequence). The CDR3 is 13 residues long. V was clipped by 6 bases and J by 3 bases, with 15 bases between them. CDR3 loop: CSADPGPGYEQYF. In nucleotides, the CDR3 is TGCAGTGCCGATCCGGGACCAGGCTACGAGCAGTACTTC.

The CDR3 sequence: CSARATSEDEQFF. In nucleotides, the CDR3 is TGCAGTGCTAGGGCGACTAGCGAAGATGAGCAGTTCTTC. This rearrangement joins TRBV20-1 to TRBJ2-1, with 8 positions matching TRBD2. The germline gives CDR1 DFQATT, CDR2 SNEGSKA (reference sequence). Trimming cost V 3 bases and J 8 bases; bases outside gene matches: 6. The CDR3 runs to 13 residues.

Regarding this clonotype: A much larger clone is a single base away; this may be a read error. This chain joins TRBV9 and TRBJ1-4, with 7 bases aligning to TRBD1. The length of the CDR3 is 14 residues. In germline, CDR1 is SGDLS, CDR2 YYNGEE. The CDR3 region is CASSVGTVNEKLLF. The CDR3, as DNA: TGTGCCAGCAGCGTGGGGACAGTTAATGAAAAACTGCTTTTT. The full variable domain, completed using reference TRBV9 and TRBJ1-4, is DSGVTQTPKHLITATGQRVTLRCSPRSGDLSVYWYQQSLDQGLQFLIQYYNGEERAKGNILERFSAQQFPDLHSELNLSSLELGDSALYFCASSVGTVNEKLLFGSGTQLSVL.

On this clonotype itself: A much more abundant neighbour one base away suggests this may be a read error. The V call is TRBV7-8, the J call TRBJ1-1; 11 bases fit TRBD1. The CDR3 is 14 amino acids. Trimming removed 1 base from V and 8 bases from J; junction bases left unmatched: 3. CDR1 is SGHVS and CDR2 is FQNEAQ in the germline V gene. As DNA, the CDR3 is TGTGCCAGCAGCTTAGGGACAGGGGGCGGAGAAGCTTTCTTT. This translates into CASSLGTGGGEAFF.

This clonotype was seen once. A read error is possible here, since a much larger clone lies one base away. V and J are TRBV6-1 and TRBJ2-7; TRBD1 matches 9 bases. Germline CDR1 reads MNHNS; CDR2 reads SASEGT. The CDR3 sequence is 15 residues long. As DNA, the CDR3 is TGTGCCAGCAGTATCCTTAAGGGACAGGGCCACGAGCAGCACTTC. It encodes CASSILKGQGHEQHF.

This clonotype was detected many times. The rearrangement links TRBV29-1 to TRBJ1-4; D ambiguous. The germline V gene encodes CDR1 SQVTM and CDR2 ANQGSEA. Trimming took off 7 bases at V and 8 bases at J, with 20 bases between the two ends. CDR3 length: 14 residues. The CDR3 loop is CSATQVGYGEKLFF. DNA for the CDR3: TGCAGCGCAACTCAGGTCGGGTACGGAGAAAAACTGTTTTTT. The whole variable domain, filled in from reference TRBV29-1 and TRBJ1-4, reads SAVISQKPSRDICQRGTSLTIQCQVDSQVTMMFWYRQQPGQSLTLIATANQGSEATYESGFVIDKFPISRPNLTFSTLTVSNMSPEDSSIYLCSATQVGYGEKLFFGSGTQLSVL.

This clonotype has ten or more counts. The chain employs TRBV6-1 and TRBJ2-5; 10 nucleotides match TRBD1. Germline V lookup: CDR1 MNHNS, CDR2 SASEGT. This CDR3 has 14 amino acids. V lost 6 bases and J lost 1; bases outside the gene matches: 2. CDR3 sequence reads: CASRRTGGQETQYF. In nucleotides, the CDR3 is TGTGCCAGCAGACGGACAGGGGGCCAAGAGACCCAGTACTTC.